This TCR beta chain was observed in a study of a mutant IDH1 vaccine in newly diagnosed glioma. The method was immunoSEQ multiplex PCR; TCRdb's version includes in-frame clones alone and lacks a portion of them. The table shows some 87,000 clones, with around four fifths occurring only once. Germline trimming cut 1 base from V and 1 base from J; bases unmatched to any gene: 4. Germline CDR1 reads SGHAT; CDR2 reads FQNNGV. This CDR3 spans 15 amino acids. As to time point: baseline, week 1 (first vaccination visit). As to treatment: pre-vaccination baseline after standard-of-care therapy. The starting material was PBMCs, obtained from a glioma patient treated with radiotherapy, temozolomide or both. This TCR was recovered from a man aged 35 to 55 with glioma. The rearrangement joins TRBV11-2 to TRBJ2-7; the match to TRBD2 covers 7 bases. The chain's CDR3 is CASSLGGGSSYEQYF. CDR3 DNA: TGTGCCAGCAGCTTAGGAGGCGGGAGTTCCTACGAGCAGTACTTC.